This paragraph covers one TCR beta chain sequence. The antigen remains undetermined. The sample originates from a study of tissue T cells after allogeneic stem cell transplantation. In the study overall: Several unmodified and three CD34-selected T-cell-depleted grafts went to graft-versus-host disease patients. Overall study results and limits: Alloreactivity or antigen specificity of tissue TCRs was not determined; some clones might be host cells. Tissue-detected TCR repertoire was only partly captured by blood and spleen T cells. Anatomically similar tissues had similar TCR repertoires within each patient.

Steroid-refractory graft-versus-host disease after allogeneic hematopoietic cell transplant qualified adults for prospective research-autopsy enrollment. CDR1 is SNHLY and CDR2 is FYNNEI in the germline V gene. CDR3 size: 13 residues. The junction had 3 bases not matched to a gene; V was cut back by 7 bases and J by 0 bases. Repertoires were generated with immunoSEQ multiplex PCR, while TCRdb's copy carries only in-frame clones and drops some. Altogether roughly 4,300 clones are present, just under 80% being singletons, with the ten largest covering approximately 11%. This clonotype originated in a male patient aged 60 or over with steroid-refractory graft-versus-host disease after an allogeneic stem cell transplant. Some T cells may be provided by the graft donor. Sequenced here: esophageal tissue, sampled at autopsy. The chain recombines TRBV2 with TRBJ2-7; 7 nucleotides agree with TRBD1. CDR3 nucleotides: TGTGCCAGCACCCGGGACAGCTCCTACGAGCAGTACTTC. Translation: CASTRDSSYEQYF.